The 9 T cell receptor beta chains given below trace back to one sample, sequenced in a study of T-cell memory formation after mild COVID-19. MiXCR was run by TCRdb on the 5' RACE reads, yielding one entry per CDR3 protein. Seen here are hundreds of thousands of distinct CDR3 sequences, approximately 14% observed once, and the top ten hold 20% to 25%. The sample taken for sequencing was PBMCs or a T cell subset sorted from them (not recorded which). Receptor source: a young man who had mild COVID-19 (a few samples of this study predate the infection). Cell type and time point are not known.

This clonotype was counted a few times. The rearrangement uses TRBV4-3 and TRBJ1-6; D ambiguous. The CDR3 covers 14 residues. V dropped 1 base and J dropped 9 bases, with 10 bases sitting between them. CDR1 and CDR2 (germline): LGHNA, YSLEER. This chain's CDR3 is CASSQGGVGSPLHF. The CDR3 region has the DNA TGCGCCAGCAGCCAAGGCGGGGTCGGTTCACCCCTCCACTTT.

This clonotype was found many times. The chain carries TRBV7-6 and TRBJ2-5; D unclear. Germline values: CDR1 SGHVS, CDR2 FNYEAQ. CDR3 length: 11 amino acids. Trimming removed 4 bases at V and 9 bases at J, with 9 bases between. Written as DNA, the CDR3 is TGTGCCAGCAGCTACCAATTGGCCCAGTACTTC. Translation: CASSYQLAQYF.

The chain links TRBV4-3 to TRBJ2-1; D is possibly TRBD1 (6 bases). Trimming pared 3 bases from V and 6 bases from J, leaving 18 bases between. The length of the CDR3 is 16 residues. Germline CDR1 is LGHNA and CDR2 is YSLEER. DNA for the CDR3: TGCGCCAGCAGCCAGGATCGACAGGAGCCTCTCAATGAGCAGTTCTTC. Translating gives CASSQDRQEPLNEQFF.

The chain joins TRBV5-1 to TRBJ2-7; D remains unclear. This CDR3 contains 14 residues. Germline V gene lookup returns CDR1 SGHRS and CDR2 YFSETQ. Deletions cut 1 base from V and 4 bases from J, with 12 bases between. CDR3 region: CASSLQSSAYEQYF. The CDR3 DNA follows: TGCGCCAGCAGCTTGCAGTCCAGCGCATACGAGCAGTACTTC.

This clonotype was picked up a small number of times. The chain joins TRBV9 to TRBJ1-1, with D perhaps TRBD1 (5 bases). The CDR3 is 14 amino acids. V lost 1 base to trimming and J lost 1 base, with 8 bases between them. CDR1 is SGDLS and CDR2 is YYNGEE in the germline V gene. The CDR3 DNA follows: TGTGCCAGCAGCGTAACCGGGACGAACACTGAAGCTTTCTTT. Translation gives CASSVTGTNTEAFF.

Only a few counts were recorded for this clonotype. The chain combines TRBV5-1 with TRBJ2-2, with D possibly being TRBD1 (5 bases). Trimming removed 0 bases from V and 7 bases from J, with 10 bases in between. Germline V gene data show CDR1 as SGHRS and CDR2 as YFSETQ. The CDR3 has 14 amino acids. The DNA of the CDR3 is TGCGCCAGCAGCTTGGAAGGGGATGACGGGGAGCTGTTTTTT. Translating gives CASSLEGDDGELFF.

The sample holds many counts of this clonotype. The J gene is TRBJ2-7, the V gene TRBV20-1; possibly TRBD2 for D (5 bases). The CDR3 has 11 amino acids. CDR1 and CDR2 (germline): DFQATT, SNEGSKA (reference sequence). V lost 3 bases and J 4 bases, leaving 7 bases between the germline ends. The CDR3 is CSASSGYEQYF. The DNA for the CDR3 is TGCAGTGCTAGCTCGGGGTACGAGCAGTACTTC.

This clonotype was detected a few times. The chain carries TRBV6-5 and TRBJ2-1; 8 nucleotides match TRBD2. The ends lost 4 bases at V and 11 bases at J; junction bases unmatched: 4. CDR3 size: 12 residues. Germline values: CDR1 MNHEY, CDR2 SVGAGI. CDR3 protein: CASSSSGGKQFF. The CDR3 DNA sequence: TGTGCCAGCAGTTCAAGCGGGGGTAAGCAGTTCTTC.

This clonotype turned up a few times. The chain uses TRBV14 and TRBJ2-5; D remains unclear. The germline V gene has CDR1 SGHDN and CDR2 FVKESK. Trimming took off 0 bases at V and 6 bases at J, with 17 bases between the two ends. CDR3 length: 16 residues. The CDR3 here is CASSQESSGPPQTQYF. The DNA of the CDR3 is TGTGCCAGCAGCCAAGAGTCTTCCGGACCTCCCCAGACCCAGTACTTC.